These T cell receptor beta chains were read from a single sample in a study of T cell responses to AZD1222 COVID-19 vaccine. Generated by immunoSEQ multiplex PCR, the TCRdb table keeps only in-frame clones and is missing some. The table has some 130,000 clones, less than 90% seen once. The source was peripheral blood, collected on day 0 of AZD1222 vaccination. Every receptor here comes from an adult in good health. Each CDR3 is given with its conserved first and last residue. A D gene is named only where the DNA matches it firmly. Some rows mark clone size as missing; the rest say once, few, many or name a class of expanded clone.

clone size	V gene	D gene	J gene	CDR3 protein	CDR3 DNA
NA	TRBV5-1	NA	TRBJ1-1	CASSLVAGTNTEAFF	TGCGCCAGCAGCTTGGTTGCAGGGACGAACACTGAAGCTTTCTTT
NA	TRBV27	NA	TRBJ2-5	CASSFQGEETQYF	TGTGCCAGCAGTTTCCAGGGAGAGGAGACCCAGTACTTC
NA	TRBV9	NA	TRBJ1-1	CASSVGSGRTYTEAFF	TGTGCCAGCAGCGTAGGTTCGGGGAGGACCTACACTGAAGCTTTCTTT
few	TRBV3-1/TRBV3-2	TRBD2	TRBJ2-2	CASTQGASGYTGELFF	TGTGCCAGCACCCAAGGGGCTAGCGGCTACACCGGGGAGCTGTTTTTT
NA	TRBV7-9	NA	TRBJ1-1	CASSLVGSATEAFF	TGTGCCAGCAGCTTAGTTGGCAGCGCCACTGAAGCTTTCTTT
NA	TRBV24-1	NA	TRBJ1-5	CATSEAGGLNQPQHF	TGTGCCACCAGTGAGGCCGGGGGACTCAATCAGCCCCAGCATTTT
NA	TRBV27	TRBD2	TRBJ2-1	CASSFGGRAVGEQFF	TGTGCCAGCAGTTTCGGAGGGAGGGCCGTCGGGGAGCAGTTCTTC
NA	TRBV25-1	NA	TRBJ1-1	CASSEFLNTEAFF	TGTGCCAGCAGTGAATTTCTCAACACTGAAGCTTTCTTT
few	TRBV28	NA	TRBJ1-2	CASSLSRSERYGYTF	TGTGCCAGCAGTTTGTCCAGATCCGAGAGGTATGGCTACACCTTC
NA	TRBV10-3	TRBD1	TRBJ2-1	CAIRTGQEYNEQFF	TGTGCCATCAGGACGGGACAGGAATACAATGAGCAGTTCTTC
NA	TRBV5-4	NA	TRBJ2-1	CASSLGGITSNEQFF	TGTGCCAGCAGCTTGGGCGGGATCACCTCCAATGAGCAGTTCTTC
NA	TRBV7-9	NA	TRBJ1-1	CASSLGGATEAFF	TGTGCCAGCAGCTTAGGAGGGGCCACTGAAGCTTTCTTT
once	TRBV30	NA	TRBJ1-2	CAWSVPRGGLIGGYGYTF	TGTGCCTGGAGTGTCCCCCGGGGGGGGCTCATAGGGGGCTATGGCTACACCTTC
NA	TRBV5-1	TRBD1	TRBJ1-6	CASSQGVENSPLHF	TGCGCCAGCAGCCAGGGGGTAGAGAATTCACCCCTCCACTTT
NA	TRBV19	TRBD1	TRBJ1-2	CASSPTGGRGNYGYTF	TGTGCCAGTAGCCCGACAGGGGGGAGAGGGAACTATGGCTACACCTTC
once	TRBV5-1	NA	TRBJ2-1	CASSLGPFPYNEQFF	TGCGCCAGCAGCTTGGGGCCTTTTCCCTACAATGAGCAGTTCTTC
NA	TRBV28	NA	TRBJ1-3	CASTTPSGNTIYF	TGTGCCAGCACCACTCCCTCTGGAAACACCATATATTTT
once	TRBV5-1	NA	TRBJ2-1	CASSLGFSLSSYNEQFF	TGCGCCAGCAGCTTGGGCTTCTCATTGAGCTCCTACAATGAGCAGTTCTTC
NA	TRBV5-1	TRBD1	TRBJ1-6	CASSLGAGGSSPLHF	TGCGCCAGCAGCTTGGGAGCAGGGGGATCTTCACCCCTCCACTTT
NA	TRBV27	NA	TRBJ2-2	CASSPDYLTGELFF	TGTGCCAGCAGCCCGGACTACCTCACCGGGGAGCTGTTTTTT
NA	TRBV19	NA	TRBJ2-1	CASSPQGPVRGPYNEQFF	TGTGCCAGTAGTCCCCAGGGTCCAGTCAGGGGACCTTACAATGAGCAGTTCTTC
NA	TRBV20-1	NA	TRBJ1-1	CSAQRTTEAFF	TGCAGTGCCCAGCGGACGACTGAAGCTTTCTTT
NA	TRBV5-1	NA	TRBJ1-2	CASLLFRRAMVGYGYTF	TGCGCCAGCCTCCTTTTTCGTCGGGCCATGGTGGGCTATGGCTACACCTTC
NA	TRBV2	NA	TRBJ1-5	CASSTGYSNQPQHF	TGTGCCAGCAGCACCGGTTATAGCAATCAGCCCCAGCATTTT
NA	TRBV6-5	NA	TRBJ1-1	CASSYEGSTEAFF	TGTGCCAGCAGTTACGAGGGGAGCACTGAAGCTTTCTTT